This TCR beta chain was found in a study of OX40 agonist ivuxolimab in advanced cancers. The V end was cut by 6 bases, the J end by 3 bases, with 21 bases between. This CDR3 has 16 amino acids. CDR1 is SQVTM, CDR2 ANQGSEA, per germline. The assay was immunoSEQ multiplex PCR, and TCRdb's table has in-frame clones only and misses some. The data hold 10,000 to 13,000 clones, with about three quarters observed a single time. A remark on this clone: The antigen is undetermined.

Regarding the study as a whole: The expanded peripheral T cells' antigen specificity was not determined. Clonal expansion from baseline to week 6 occurred in both CD4+ and CD8+ T cells.

The clonotype comes from an adult with an advanced solid tumor such as melanoma, head and neck, liver or kidney cancer. The material was CD4+ or CD8+ T cells sorted from blood, obtained in a trial of the OX40 agonist ivuxolimab. The gene calls are TRBV29-1 and TRBJ2-4; D possibly matches TRBD1 or TRBD2 (5 bases each). CDR3 DNA: TGCAGCGTGAGGGGATTGGAAGATTCAGGCAAAAACATTCAGTACTTC. It specifies CSVRGLEDSGKNIQYF.